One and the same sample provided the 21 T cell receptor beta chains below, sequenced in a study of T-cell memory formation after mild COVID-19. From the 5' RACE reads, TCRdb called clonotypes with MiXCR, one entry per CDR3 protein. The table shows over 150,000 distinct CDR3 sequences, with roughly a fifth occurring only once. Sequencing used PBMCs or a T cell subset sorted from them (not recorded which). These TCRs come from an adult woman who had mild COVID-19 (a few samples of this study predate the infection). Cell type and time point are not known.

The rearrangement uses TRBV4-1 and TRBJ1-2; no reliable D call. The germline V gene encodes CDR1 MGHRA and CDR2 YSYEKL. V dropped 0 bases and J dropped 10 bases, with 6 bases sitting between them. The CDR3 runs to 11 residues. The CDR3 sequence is CASSQDWHYTF. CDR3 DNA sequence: TGCGCCAGCAGCCAAGATTGGCACTACACCTTC.

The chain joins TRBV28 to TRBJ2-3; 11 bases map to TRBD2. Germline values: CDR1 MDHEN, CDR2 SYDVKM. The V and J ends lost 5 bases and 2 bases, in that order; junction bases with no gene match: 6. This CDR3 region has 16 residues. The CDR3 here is CASSQPTSGDTDTQYF. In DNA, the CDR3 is TGTGCCAGCAGTCAACCGACTAGCGGGGACACAGATACGCAGTATTTT.

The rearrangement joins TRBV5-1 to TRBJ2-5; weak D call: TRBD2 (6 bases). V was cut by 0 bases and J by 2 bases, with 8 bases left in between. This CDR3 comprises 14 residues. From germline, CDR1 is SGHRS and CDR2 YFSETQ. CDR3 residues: CASSLAAGQETQYF. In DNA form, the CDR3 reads TGCGCCAGCAGCTTGGCCGCGGGGCAAGAGACCCAGTACTTC. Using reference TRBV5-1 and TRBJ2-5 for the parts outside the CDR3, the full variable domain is KAGVTQTPRYLIKTRGQQVTLSCSPISGHRSVSWYQQTPGQGLQFLFEYFSETQRNKGNFPGRFSGRQFSNSRSEMNVSTLELGDSALYLCASSLAAGQETQYFGPGTRLLVL.

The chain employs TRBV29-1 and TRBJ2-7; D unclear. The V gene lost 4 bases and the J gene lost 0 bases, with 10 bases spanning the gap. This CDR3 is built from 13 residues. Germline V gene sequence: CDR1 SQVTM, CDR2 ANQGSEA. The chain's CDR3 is CSVVLPSSYEQYF. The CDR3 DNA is TGCAGCGTTGTTTTGCCGAGCTCCTACGAGCAGTACTTC.

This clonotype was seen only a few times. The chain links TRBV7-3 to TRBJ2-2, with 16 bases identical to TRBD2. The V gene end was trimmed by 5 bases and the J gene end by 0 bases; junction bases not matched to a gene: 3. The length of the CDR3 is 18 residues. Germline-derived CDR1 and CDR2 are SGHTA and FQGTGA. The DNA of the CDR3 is TGTGCCAGCAGCCGGGGACTAGCGGGAGGGACGAACACCGGGGAGCTGTTTTTT. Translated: CASSRGLAGGTNTGELFF. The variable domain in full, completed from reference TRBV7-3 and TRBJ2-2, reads GAGVSQTPSNKVTEKGKYVELRCDPISGHTALYWYRQSLGQGPEFLIYFQGTGAADDSGLPNDRFFAVRPEGSVSTLKIQRTERGDSAVYLCASSRGLAGGTNTGELFFGEGSRLTVL.

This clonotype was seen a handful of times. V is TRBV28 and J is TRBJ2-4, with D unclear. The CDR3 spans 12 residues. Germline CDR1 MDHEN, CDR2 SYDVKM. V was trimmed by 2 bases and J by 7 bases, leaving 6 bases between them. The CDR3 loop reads CASSLPRNIQYF. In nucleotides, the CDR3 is TGTGCCAGCAGTTTACCACGGAACATTCAGTACTTC.

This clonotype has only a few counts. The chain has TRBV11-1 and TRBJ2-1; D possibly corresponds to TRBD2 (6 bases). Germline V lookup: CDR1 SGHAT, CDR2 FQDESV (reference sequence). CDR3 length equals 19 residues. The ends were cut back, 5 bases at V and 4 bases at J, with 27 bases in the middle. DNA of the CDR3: TGTGCCAGCAGCGACACGATGAATGGGAGTAGCGGACGGTACAATGAGCAGTTCTTC. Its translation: CASSDTMNGSSGRYNEQFF.

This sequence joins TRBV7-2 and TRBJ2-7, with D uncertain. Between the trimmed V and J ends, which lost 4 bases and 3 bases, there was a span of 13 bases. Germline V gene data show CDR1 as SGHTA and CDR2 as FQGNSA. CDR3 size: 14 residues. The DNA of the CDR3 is TGTGCCAGCAGCTCCCCGGACGTCCACTACGAGCAGTACTTC. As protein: CASSSPDVHYEQYF.

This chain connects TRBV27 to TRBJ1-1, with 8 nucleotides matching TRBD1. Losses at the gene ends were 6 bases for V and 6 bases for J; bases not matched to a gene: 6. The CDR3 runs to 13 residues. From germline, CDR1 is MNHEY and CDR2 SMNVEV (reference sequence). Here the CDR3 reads CASSLYRGAEAFF. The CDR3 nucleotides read TGTGCCAGCAGCCTTTACAGGGGGGCTGAAGCTTTCTTT.

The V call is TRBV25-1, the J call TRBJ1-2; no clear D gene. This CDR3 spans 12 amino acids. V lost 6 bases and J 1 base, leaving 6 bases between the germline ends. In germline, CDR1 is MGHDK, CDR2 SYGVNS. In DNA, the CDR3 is TGTGCCAGCAGGCCCGGTAACTATGGCTACACCTTC. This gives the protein CASRPGNYGYTF.

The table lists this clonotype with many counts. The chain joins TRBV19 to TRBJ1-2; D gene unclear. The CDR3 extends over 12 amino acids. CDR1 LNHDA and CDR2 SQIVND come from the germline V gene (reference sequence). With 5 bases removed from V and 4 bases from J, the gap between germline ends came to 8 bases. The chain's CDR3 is CASSPAGYGYTF. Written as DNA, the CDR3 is TGTGCCAGTAGTCCCGCTGGCTATGGCTACACCTTC.

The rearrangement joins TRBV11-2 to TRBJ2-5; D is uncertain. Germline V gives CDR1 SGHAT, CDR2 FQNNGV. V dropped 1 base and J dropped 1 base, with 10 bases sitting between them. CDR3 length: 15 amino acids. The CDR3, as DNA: TGTGCCAGCAGCTTAGGAAACAGATTCCAAGAGACCCAGTACTTC. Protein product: CASSLGNRFQETQYF.

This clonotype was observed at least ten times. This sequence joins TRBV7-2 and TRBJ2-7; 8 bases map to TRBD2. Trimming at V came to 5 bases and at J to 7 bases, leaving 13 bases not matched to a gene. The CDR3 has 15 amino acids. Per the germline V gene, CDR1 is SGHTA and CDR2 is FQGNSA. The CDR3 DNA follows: TGTGCCAGCAGCCCATTTGCGGGAGGCCCGGGGGAGCAGTACTTC. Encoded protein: CASSPFAGGPGEQYF.

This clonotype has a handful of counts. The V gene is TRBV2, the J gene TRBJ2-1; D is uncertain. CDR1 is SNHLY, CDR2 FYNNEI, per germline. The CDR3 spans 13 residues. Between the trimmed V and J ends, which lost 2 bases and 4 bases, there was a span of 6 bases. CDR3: CASSEWGYNEQFF. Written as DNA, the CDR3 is TGTGCCAGCAGTGAATGGGGTTACAATGAGCAGTTCTTC. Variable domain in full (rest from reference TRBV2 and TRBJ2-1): EPEVTQTPSHQVTQMGQEVILRCVPISNHLYFYWYRQILGQKVEFLVSFYNNEISEKSEIFDDQFSVERPDGSNFTLKIRSTKLEDSAMYFCASSEWGYNEQFFGPGTRLTVL.

The CDR3 loop is CASSAGGGYTF. CDR3 nucleotides: TGCGCCAGCAGTGCAGGGGGAGGCTACACCTTC. The chain couples TRBV10-2 to TRBJ1-2; TRBD1 matches at 7 bases. Germline loops: CDR1 WSHSY, CDR2 SAAADI. The CDR3 has 11 amino acids. J gave up 8 bases and V 4 bases, and 1 base lay outside the gene matches.

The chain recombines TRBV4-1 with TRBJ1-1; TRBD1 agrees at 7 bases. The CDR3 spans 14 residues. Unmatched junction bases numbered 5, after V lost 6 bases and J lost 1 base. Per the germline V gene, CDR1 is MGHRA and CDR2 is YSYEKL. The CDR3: CASRQGDWNTEAFF. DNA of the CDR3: TGCGCCAGCAGGCAGGGGGATTGGAACACTGAAGCTTTCTTT.

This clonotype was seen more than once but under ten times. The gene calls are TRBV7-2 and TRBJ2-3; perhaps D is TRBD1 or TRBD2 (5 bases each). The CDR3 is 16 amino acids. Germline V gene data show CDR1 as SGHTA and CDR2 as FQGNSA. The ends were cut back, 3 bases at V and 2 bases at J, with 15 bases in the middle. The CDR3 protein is CASSFESGQVTDTQYF. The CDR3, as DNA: TGTGCCAGCAGCTTCGAAAGCGGACAAGTCACAGATACGCAGTATTTT.

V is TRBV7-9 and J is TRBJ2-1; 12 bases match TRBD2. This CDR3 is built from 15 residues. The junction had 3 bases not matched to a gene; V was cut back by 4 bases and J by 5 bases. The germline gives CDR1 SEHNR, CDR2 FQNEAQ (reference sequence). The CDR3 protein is CASSSSGRANNEQFF. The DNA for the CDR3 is TGTGCCAGCAGCTCTAGCGGGAGGGCCAACAATGAGCAGTTCTTC. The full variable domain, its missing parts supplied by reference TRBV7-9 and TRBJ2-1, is DTGVSQNPRHKITKRGQNVTFRCDPISEHNRLYWYRQTLGQGPEFLTYFQNEAQLEKSRLLSDRFSAERPKGSFSTLEIQRTEQGDSAMYLCASSSSGRANNEQFFGPGTRLTVL.

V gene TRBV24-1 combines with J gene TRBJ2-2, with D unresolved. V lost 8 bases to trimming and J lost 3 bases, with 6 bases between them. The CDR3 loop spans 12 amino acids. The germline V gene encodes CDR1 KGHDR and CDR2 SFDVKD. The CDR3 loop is CATMVDTGELFF. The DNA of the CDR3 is TGTGCCACCATGGTAGACACCGGGGAGCTGTTTTTT.

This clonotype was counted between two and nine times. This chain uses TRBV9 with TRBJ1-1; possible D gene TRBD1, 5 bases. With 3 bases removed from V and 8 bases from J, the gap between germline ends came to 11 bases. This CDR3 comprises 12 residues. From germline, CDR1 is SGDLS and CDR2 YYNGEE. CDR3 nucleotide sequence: TGTGCCAGCAGCGCGACCCAGGGAGAAGCTTTCTTT. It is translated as CASSATQGEAFF.

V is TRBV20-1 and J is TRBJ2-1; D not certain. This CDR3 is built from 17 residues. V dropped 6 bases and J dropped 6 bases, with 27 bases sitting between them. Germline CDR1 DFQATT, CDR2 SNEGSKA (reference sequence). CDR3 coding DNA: TGCAGTGCAACAGCTCCCCCAGTAGATGTTTTATTCAATGAGCAGTTCTTC. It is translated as CSATAPPVDVLFNEQFF.